These T cell receptor gamma chains were read from a single sample in a study of Vδ1+ human thymocytes. TCRdb reanalyzed the multiplex PCR reads using CATT. The sample has tens of thousands of gamma-chain clones, 20% seen once; the top ten hold about 1.8%. The source material was Vdelta1+ gamma-delta thymocytes from the thymus. All receptors come from a girl under three years old who had congenital heart surgery. The CDR3 runs from the conserved cysteine through the conserved F or W. Each record gives: CDR3 length, clone size, V gene, J gene, CDR3 DNA, CDR3 protein. Clone size appears in some rows only: once, few, many, or a class for an expanded clone.

16,NA,TRGV3,TRGJ1/TRGJ2,TGTGCCACCTGGGACACCCGGCGGGTACGGTATTATAAGAAACTCTTT,CATWDTRRVRYYKKLF
13,few,TRGV9,TRGJ1/TRGJ2,TGTGCCTTGTGGGATACCAATTATTATAAGAAACTCTTT,CALWDTNYYKKLF
11,few,TRGV4,TRGJ1/TRGJ2,TGTGCCACCTGGGATGGAATTAAGAAACTCTTT,CATWDGIKKLF
14,few,TRGV9,TRGJ1/TRGJ2,TGTGCCTTGTGGGAGGCGAGGAATTATTATAAGAAACTCTTT,CALWEARNYYKKLF
14,NA,TRGV4,TRGJ1/TRGJ2,TGTGCCACCTGGGATGGGCCTAACTCCCATAAGAAACTCTTT,CATWDGPNSHKKLF
14,NA,TRGV5,TRGJP2,TGTGCCACCTGGGACAGCGGTAGTGATTGGATCAAGACGTTT,CATWDSGSDWIKTF
14,NA,TRGV3,TRGJP2,TGTGCCACCTGGGACAGGAGGGGTGATTGGATCAAGACGTTT,CATWDRRGDWIKTF
14,NA,TRGV8,TRGJ1/TRGJ2,TGTGCCACCTGGGATAACGCCGATTATTATAAGAAACTCTTT,CATWDNADYYKKLF
15,NA,TRGV2,TRGJ1/TRGJ2,TGTGCCACCTGGGACGGGCGGCCGAATTATTATAAGAAACTCTTT,CATWDGRPNYYKKLF
13,few,TRGV8,TRGJP1,TGTGCCACCTGGGATAAGGCTGGTTGGTTCAAGATATTT,CATWDKAGWFKIF
17,few,TRGV2,TRGJ1/TRGJ2,TGTGCCACCTGGGATGTAAACGGTAACGGGGAGTATTATAAGAAACTCTTT,CATWDVNGNGEYYKKLF
14,NA,TRGV9,TRGJ1/TRGJ2,TGTGCCTTGTGGGAGGTGCATCCTTATTATAAGAAACTCTTT,CALWEVHPYYKKLF
16,NA,TRGV3,TRGJP2,TGTGCCACCTGGGACAGGCCGTATAGTAGTGATTGGATCAAGACGTTT,CATWDRPYSSDWIKTF
13,few,TRGV9,TRGJ1/TRGJ2,TGTGCCTTGTGGGAGGTGGCCGATTATAAGAAACTCTTT,CALWEVADYKKLF
19,NA,TRGV9,TRGJP,TGTGCCTTGTGGGAGGCTCAAAGATGGTCGGAGTTGGGCAAAAAAATCAAGGTATTT,CALWEAQRWSELGKKIKVF
17,NA,TRGV8,TRGJP1,TGTGCCACCTGGGCCACCGGGGGGGATACCACTGGTTGGTTCAAGATATTT,CATWATGGDTTGWFKIF
13,few,TRGV4,TRGJ1/TRGJ2,TGTGCCACCTGGGATGGGCAGCTCTTTAAGATACTCTTT,CATWDGQLFKILF
14,few,TRGV5,TRGJ1/TRGJ2,TGTGCCACCTGGGACAGGCCCTTTTCGCGTTGGAAACTCTTT,CATWDRPFSRWKLF
17,NA,TRGV9,TRGJP,TGTGCCTTGTGGGAGGACCGACAAGAGTTGGGCAAAAAAATCAAGGTATTT,CALWEDRQELGKKIKVF
12,few,TRGV4,TRGJ1/TRGJ2,TGTGCCACCTGGAGCTCCAACGGGAAGAAACTCTTT,CATWSSNGKKLF
14,NA,TRGV8,TRGJ1/TRGJ2,TGTGCCACCTGGGATGCAACGAATTATTATAAGAAACTCTTT,CATWDATNYYKKLF
12,NA,TRGV2,TRGJ1/TRGJ2,TGTGCCACCTGGATGCTCCACGATAAGAAACTCTTT,CATWMLHDKKLF
11,few,TRGV5,TRGJ1/TRGJ2,TGTGCCACCTACACGGTGCATAAGAAACTCTTT,CATYTVHKKLF
16,few,TRGV2,TRGJP2,TGTGCCACCTGGGACGGGCGTTCCATCAGGGATTGGATCAAGACGTTT,CATWDGRSIRDWIKTF
14,few,TRGV9,TRGJ1/TRGJ2,TGTGCCTTGTGGGAGGGCTCATCATATTATAAGAAACTCTTT,CALWEGSSYYKKLF
14,few,TRGV3,TRGJ1/TRGJ2,TGTGCCACCTGGGACTCCGAGGTTTGGTATAAGAAACTCTTT,CATWDSEVWYKKLF
14,few,TRGV8,TRGJP2,TGTGCCACCTGGGATGCATGTAGTGATTGGATCAAGACGTTT,CATWDACSDWIKTF
13,medium-sized,TRGV2,TRGJ1/TRGJ2,TGTGCCACCTGGGACGGGCATTATTATAAGAAACTCTTT,CATWDGHYYKKLF
10,few,TRGV3,TRGJ1/TRGJ2,TGTGCCACCGGGGAATATAAGAAACTCTTT,CATGEYKKLF
16,NA,TRGV9,TRGJP2,TGTGCCTTGTGGGAGGTGCGCGGGTCGGGTGATTGGATCAAGACGTTT,CALWEVRGSGDWIKTF
12,few,TRGV9,TRGJ1/TRGJ2,TGTGCCTTGTGGGTCCCGTATTATAAGAAACTCTTT,CALWVPYYKKLF
11,few,TRGV3,TRGJ1/TRGJ2,TGTGCCACCTGGGTCTGGTATAAGAAACTCTTT,CATWVWYKKLF
14,NA,TRGV4,TRGJ1/TRGJ2,TGTGCCACCTGGGATGGGCCGAGGAATTATAAGAAACTCTTT,CATWDGPRNYKKLF
15,few,TRGV3,TRGJ1/TRGJ2,TGTGCCACCTGGGACACTGCCGATGGGCATTATAAGAAACTCTTT,CATWDTADGHYKKLF
15,NA,TRGV4,TRGJ1/TRGJ2,TGTGCCACCTGGGATGGCCACACAAGATTCTATAAGAAACTCTTT,CATWDGHTRFYKKLF
14,NA,TRGV9,TRGJ1/TRGJ2,TGTGCCTTGTGGGAGGTCATTTCAGGTTATCAGAAACTCTTT,CALWEVISGYQKLF
12,NA,TRGV9,TRGJP2,TGTGCCTTGTGGGAGGCCCATTGGATCAAGACGTTT,CALWEAHWIKTF
11,NA,TRGV2,TRGJ1/TRGJ2,TGTGCCACCTGGGACGAGGCGAAGAAACTCTTT,CATWDEAKKLF
17,NA,TRGV9,TRGJP,TGTGCCTTGTGGGAGGGACCACAAGAGTTGGGCAAAAAAATCAAGGTATTT,CALWEGPQELGKKIKVF
11,few,TRGV3,TRGJ1/TRGJ2,TGTGCCACCGATCGCTATTATAAGAAACTCTTT,CATDRYYKKLF
13,few,TRGV9,TRGJ1/TRGJ2,TGTGCCTTGTGGGAGCTGACTTATTATAAGAAACTCTTT,CALWELTYYKKLF
13,few,TRGV5,TRGJ1/TRGJ2,TGTGCCACCTGGGACCTTTATTATTATAAGAAACTCTTT,CATWDLYYYKKLF